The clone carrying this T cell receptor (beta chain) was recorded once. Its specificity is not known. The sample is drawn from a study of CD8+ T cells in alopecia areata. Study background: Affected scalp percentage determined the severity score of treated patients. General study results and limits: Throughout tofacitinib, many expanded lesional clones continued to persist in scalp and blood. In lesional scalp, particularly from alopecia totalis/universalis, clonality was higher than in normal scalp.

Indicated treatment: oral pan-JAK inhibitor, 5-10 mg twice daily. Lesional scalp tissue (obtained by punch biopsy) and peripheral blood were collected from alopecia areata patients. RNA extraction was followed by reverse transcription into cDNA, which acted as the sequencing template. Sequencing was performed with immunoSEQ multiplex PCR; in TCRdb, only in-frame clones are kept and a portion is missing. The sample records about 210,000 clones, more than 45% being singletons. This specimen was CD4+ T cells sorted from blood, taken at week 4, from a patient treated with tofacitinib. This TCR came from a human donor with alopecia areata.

CDR3 in DNA: TGTGCCAGCATCATTCAGGGACTAGCGGGGGACCAAGAGACCCAGTACTTC. Amino acid sequence: CASIIQGLAGDQETQYF. The J gene is TRBJ2-5, the V gene TRBV11-3, with 14 bases matching TRBD2. V lost 7 bases and J lost 0; bases outside the gene matches: 7. From germline, CDR1 is SGHNT and CDR2 YENEEA. The CDR3 has 17 residues.